One sample yielded the 27 T cell receptor beta chains listed below, sequenced in a study of control samples from healthy donors and cancer patients. The repertoire was sequenced with immunoSEQ multiplex PCR; TCRdb's copy has only in-frame clones and lacks some. The sample includes 150,000 to 200,000 clones, around nine tenths of them seen just once. The sample comprised blood. The receptors originated from a man aged 25 to 40 in good health.

This clone came up once. The J gene is TRBJ2-7, the V gene TRBV29-1; tentatively, D is TRBD2 (5 bases). Germline V gene lookup returns CDR1 SQVTM and CDR2 ANQGSEA. The CDR3 extends over 13 amino acids. V dropped 5 bases and J dropped 5 bases, with 16 bases sitting between them. CDR3 protein: CSVKREILDEQYF. DNA for the CDR3: TGCAGCGTTAAGAGGGAGATACTAGACGAGCAGTACTTC.

This chain links TRBV11-2 with TRBJ1-4; 9 nucleotides match TRBD1. The CDR3 sequence is 19 residues long. J lost 3 bases, V lost 0 bases, and 11 bases had no gene match. Germline CDR1 and CDR2: SGHAT and FQNNGV. CDR3 protein: CASSLDLSGQGSPNEKLFF. The CDR3 coding sequence is TGTGCCAGCAGCTTAGATCTGTCCGGACAGGGGAGTCCTAATGAAAAACTGTTTTTT.

This clone appeared once. The V call is TRBV12-5, the J call TRBJ2-2; D ambiguous. Germline lookup yields CDR1 LGHNT and CDR2 FRNRAP. With 4 bases removed from V and 0 bases from J, the gap between germline ends came to 9 bases. This CDR3 region has 15 residues. The CDR3 DNA follows: TGTGCTAGTGGTTCCCTGTCTCCGAACACCGGGGAGCTGTTTTTT. It codes for CASGSLSPNTGELFF.

V and J are TRBV9 and TRBJ2-7, with D possibly being TRBD2 (5 bases). V lost 0 bases and J 6 bases, leaving 13 bases between the germline ends. This CDR3 contains 14 residues. Germline V lookup: CDR1 SGDLS, CDR2 YYNGEE. The CDR3 bases are TGTGCCAGCAGCGTAGGTCTAGCTGGATCCGAGCAGTACTTC. Translating gives CASSVGLAGSEQYF.

This chain connects TRBV7-8 to TRBJ1-1; TRBD1 matches 7 bases. CDR1 and CDR2 from the germline V gene are SGHVS and FQNEAQ. The V gene end was trimmed by 5 bases and the J gene end by 1 base; junction bases not matched to a gene: 10. This CDR3 comprises 16 residues. In DNA, the CDR3 is TGTGCCAGCAGCGACTATCTAAACAGGGGGAACACTGAAGCTTTCTTT. Amino acid sequence: CASSDYLNRGNTEAFF.

This sequence joins TRBV18 and TRBJ1-1; D unresolved. The CDR3 spans 13 residues. V was clipped by 8 bases and J by 3 bases, with 13 bases between them. Germline values: CDR1 KGHSH, CDR2 LQKENI. The DNA for the CDR3 is TGTGCCAGCCTGCTTATGCGGGACACTGAAGCTTTCTTT. Encoded protein: CASLLMRDTEAFF.

The rearrangement joins TRBV5-4 to TRBJ1-1; D may be TRBD1 (5 bases). From germline, CDR1 is SGHNT and CDR2 YYREEE (reference sequence). Trimming shortened V by 5 bases and J by 0 bases, and 17 bases separated the two germline ends. The CDR3 spans 16 residues. The CDR3 coding sequence is TGTGCCAGCAGTCCCGGGGCGGCCGGGATGAACACTGAAGCTTTCTTT. The encoded protein is CASSPGAAGMNTEAFF. The full variable domain, rest sourced from reference TRBV5-4 and TRBJ1-1, is ETGVTQSPTHLIKTRGQQVTLRCSSQSGHNTVSWYQQALGQGPQFIFQYYREEENGRGNFPPRFSGLQFPNYSSELNVNALELDDSALYLCASSPGAAGMNTEAFFGQGTRLTVV.

This chain connects TRBV30 to TRBJ1-2; a possible D gene is TRBD1 (5 bases). V lost 2 bases and J lost 5, with 18 bases in between. CDR1 is GTSNPN, CDR2 SVGIG, per germline (reference sequence). This CDR3 region has 15 residues. DNA of the CDR3: TGTGCCTGGAGTACCGCAGGGTGGCGTCAGTATGGCTACACCTTC. Its protein is CAWSTAGWRQYGYTF.

The chain uses TRBV5-6 and TRBJ1-2, with a tentative D call TRBD1 (6 bases). From germline, CDR1 is SGHDT and CDR2 YYEEEE. V dropped 0 bases and J dropped 0 bases, with 6 bases sitting between them. This CDR3 has 14 residues. This CDR3 is CASSLGQANYGYTF. CDR3 coding DNA: TGTGCCAGCAGCTTGGGACAGGCTAACTATGGCTACACCTTC.

V usage is TRBV2 and J usage is TRBJ1-6, with TRBD1 as a possible D gene (5 bases). Germline lookup yields CDR1 SNHLY and CDR2 FYNNEI. This CDR3 has 15 residues. The V end was cut by 6 bases, the J end by 8 bases, with 17 bases between. The CDR3, as DNA: TGTGCCAGCAGGCGCCAGGAGGGGAGGGATTCACCCCTCCACTTT. This encodes CASRRQEGRDSPLHF.

The chain is built from TRBV7-9 and TRBJ2-1; 8 bases are shared with TRBD2. This CDR3 region has 15 residues. J was trimmed by 2 bases and V by 5 bases; bases with no gene match: 5. The V gene's germline CDR1 is SEHNR and CDR2 FQNEAQ (reference sequence). In nucleotides, the CDR3 is TGTGCCAGCAGCGCTCTAGCGGGTACCTACAATGAGCAGTTCTTC. This translates into CASSALAGTYNEQFF.

This chain uses TRBV2 with TRBJ1-6; D might be TRBD1 (6 bases). Trimming removed 2 bases at V and 7 bases at J, with 6 bases between. The CDR3 sequence is 13 residues long. CDR1 SNHLY and CDR2 FYNNEI come from the germline V gene. CDR3 bases: TGTGCCAGCAGTGAACAGGGGAATTCACCCCTCCACTTT. This codes for CASSEQGNSPLHF. The full variable domain, in which reference TRBV2 and TRBJ1-6 provide the parts outside the CDR3, is EPEVTQTPSHQVTQMGQEVILRCVPISNHLYFYWYRQILGQKVEFLVSFYNNEISEKSEIFDDQFSVERPDGSNFTLKIRSTKLEDSAMYFCASSEQGNSPLHFGNGTRLTVT.

J is TRBJ2-1 and V is TRBV6-2 or TRBV6-3; 11 bases line up with TRBD2. CDR3 size: 17 residues. Trimming took 2 bases from V and 1 from J; bases not matched to a gene: 4. The germline CDR1 and CDR2 sequences are MNHEY and SVGEGT. The CDR3 spells CASSYPTSGKSYNEQFF. The CDR3 coding sequence is TGTGCCAGCAGTTACCCGACTAGCGGGAAGTCCTACAATGAGCAGTTCTTC.

The rearrangement links TRBV7-9 to TRBJ2-3; 13 bases agree with TRBD2. The CDR3 runs 16 residues. Trimming removed 3 bases from V and 2 bases from J; junction bases left unmatched: 2. The germline CDR1 and CDR2 sequences are SEHNR and FQNEAQ (reference sequence). The CDR3 nucleotides read TGTGCCAGCAGCTTCACTAGCGGGAGGGCCACAGATACGCAGTATTTT. It encodes CASSFTSGRATDTQYF.

The gene calls are TRBV3-1 (or the pseudogene TRBV3-2) and TRBJ1-1, with D perhaps TRBD1 (6 bases). CDR3 length: 14 amino acids. V shed 4 bases and J shed 0 bases, with 9 bases lying between them. Germline CDR1 and CDR2: LGHDT and YNNKEL (reference sequence). CDR3 residues: CASSLGHMNTEAFF. The CDR3 region has the DNA TGTGCCAGCAGCCTGGGACACATGAACACTGAAGCTTTCTTT.

Written as DNA, the CDR3 is TGCGCCAGCAGCATGGAAGGCAATGAGCAGTTCTTC. Its protein product is CASSMEGNEQFF. V gene TRBV5-1 combines with J gene TRBJ2-1; D not certain. Germline values: CDR1 SGHRS, CDR2 YFSETQ. This CDR3 has 12 amino acids. V was shortened by 4 bases and J by 6 bases, with 8 bases between the two germline ends.

This sequence joins TRBV30 and TRBJ2-6; no clear D. Germline loops: CDR1 GTSNPN, CDR2 SVGIG (reference sequence). The CDR3 runs 13 residues. Trimming removed 5 bases from V and 0 bases from J, with 5 bases in between. CDR3 residues: CAWRSSGANVLTF. In DNA form, the CDR3 reads TGTGCCTGGCGGAGCTCTGGGGCCAACGTCCTGACTTTC.

The chain is built from TRBV7-2 and TRBJ1-6; D might be TRBD1 (5 bases). This CDR3 is 15 amino acids long. Trimming stripped 5 bases from V and 5 bases from J, with 13 bases between. Germline V gives CDR1 SGHTA, CDR2 FQGNSA. The CDR3 sequence: CASSRDTGHNSPLHF. DNA for the CDR3: TGTGCCAGCAGCCGTGATACAGGACATAATTCACCCCTCCACTTT.

This chain connects TRBV4-3 to TRBJ2-7, with 9 bases identical to TRBD1. CDR1 is LGHNA, CDR2 YSLEER, per germline. The CDR3 runs 16 residues. The V gene end was trimmed by 1 base and the J gene end by 6 bases; junction bases not matched to a gene: 10. CDR3 in DNA: TGCGCCAGCAGCCAAGCCGCTGGGGAGACAGGGGGCGAGCAGTACTTC. It translates to CASSQAAGETGGEQYF.

The chain carries TRBV5-4 and TRBJ1-2, with a weak D call TRBD1 (5 bases). Germline CDR1 reads SGHNT; CDR2 reads YYREEE (reference sequence). Trimming left V 4 bases short and J 8 bases short, with 9 bases between. The CDR3 totals 11 residues. DNA for the CDR3: TGTGCCAGCAGCCCGGGGGGGGGCTACACCTTC. Amino acids: CASSPGGGYTF.

The chain has TRBV15 and TRBJ2-5; 12 bases match TRBD2. J gave up 4 bases and V 5 bases, and 2 bases lay outside the gene matches. The CDR3 is made up of 14 amino acids. Germline values: CDR1 LNHNV, CDR2 YYDKDF (reference sequence). The CDR3 coding sequence is TGTGCCACCAGCCTAGCGGGGGGGGGAGAGACCCAGTACTTC. It encodes CATSLAGGGETQYF.

The chain has TRBV5-1 and TRBJ1-1; a possible D gene is TRBD1 (6 bases). The V gene's germline CDR1 is SGHRS and CDR2 YFSETQ. The V end lost 4 bases, the J end lost 3 bases, and 10 bases lay between the germline ends. This CDR3 is built from 13 residues. The CDR3 coding sequence is TGCGCCAGCAGCCCCGGACAGTACACTGAAGCTTTCTTT. Its protein product is CASSPGQYTEAFF.

The rearrangement uses TRBV30 and TRBJ1-2; D possibly corresponds to TRBD1 (5 bases). The CDR3 is 11 amino acids. In germline, CDR1 is GTSNPN, CDR2 SVGIG (reference sequence). Deletions cut 1 base from V and 8 bases from J, with 8 bases between. CDR3 sequence: CAWSGGGGYTF. CDR3 bases: TGTGCCTGGAGTGGCGGGGGGGGCTACACCTTC.

This clone was seen a handful of times. V usage is TRBV5-5 and J usage is TRBJ2-5, with a possible D match to TRBD1 (5 bases). The V gene's germline CDR1 is SGHKS and CDR2 YYEKEE (reference sequence). V shed 0 bases and J shed 0 bases, with 6 bases lying between them. This CDR3 spans 14 amino acids. CDR3 region: CASSLEGNQETQYF. CDR3 DNA sequence: TGTGCCAGCAGCTTGGAGGGGAACCAAGAGACCCAGTACTTC.

The J gene is TRBJ1-5, the V gene TRBV7-6; D gene unclear. This CDR3 is 16 amino acids long. The V end lost 1 base, the J end lost 5 bases, and 15 bases lay between the germline ends. Germline CDR1 and CDR2: SGHVS and FNYEAQ. The CDR3 DNA reads as TGTGCCAGCAGCTTAGTGGCGGGGAATGGGGATCAGCCCCAGCATTTT. Translated, it gives CASSLVAGNGDQPQHF.

This sequence joins TRBV4-1 and TRBJ2-1, with D tentatively TRBD2 (5 bases). This CDR3 has 16 amino acids. The germline V gene has CDR1 MGHRA and CDR2 YSYEKL. V was cut by 0 bases and J by 1 base, with 10 bases left in between. CDR3 nucleotides: TGCGCCAGCAGCCAAGATTCAGCGGATTCCTACAATGAGCAGTTCTTC. The encoded protein is CASSQDSADSYNEQFF.

The chain employs TRBV5-4 and TRBJ1-1, with D unresolved. This CDR3 region has 14 residues. Trimming shortened V by 4 bases and J by 0 bases, and 10 bases separated the two germline ends. The germline gives CDR1 SGHNT, CDR2 YYREEE (reference sequence). The CDR3 region has the DNA TGTGCCAGCAGCCGCGACCGTATGAACACTGAAGCTTTCTTT. It translates to CASSRDRMNTEAFF.